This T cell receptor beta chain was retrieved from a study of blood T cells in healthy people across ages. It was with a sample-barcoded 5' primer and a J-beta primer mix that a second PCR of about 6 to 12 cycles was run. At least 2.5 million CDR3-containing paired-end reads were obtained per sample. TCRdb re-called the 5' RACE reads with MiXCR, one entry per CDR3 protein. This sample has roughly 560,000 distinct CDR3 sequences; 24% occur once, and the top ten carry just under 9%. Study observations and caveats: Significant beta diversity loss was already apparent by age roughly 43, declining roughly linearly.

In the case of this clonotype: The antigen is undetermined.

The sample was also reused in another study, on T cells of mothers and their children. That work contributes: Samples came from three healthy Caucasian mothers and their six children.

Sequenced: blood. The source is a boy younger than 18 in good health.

CDR3 sequence reads: CASDRGGGRTEAFF. CDR3 DNA sequence: TGTGCCAGCGACAGGGGCGGGGGTCGCACTGAAGCTTTCTTT. This sequence joins TRBV7-2 and TRBJ1-1; 8 bases map to TRBD1. Trimming at V came to 8 bases and at J to 4 bases, leaving 9 bases not matched to a gene. The germline gives CDR1 SGHTA, CDR2 FQGNSA. This CDR3 comprises 14 residues.